This T cell receptor (beta chain) was captured in a study of blood T cell repertoires in COVID-19 (dated by TCRdb to 2020 to 2022). For the wider study: Samples from collaborators originated in the United States, Italy and Spain and spanned both the acute and convalescent phases of COVID-19. The material from the prospective study consisted of cDNA or gDNA derived from T cells, B-cell-depleted T cells, or PBMCs. Deeply sampled blood TCRbeta repertoires from subjects exposed to, actively infected with, or recovered from COVID-19 were included in the dataset. The repertoires were released in a freely available public database meant as a resource for research on the immune response to SARS-CoV-2. Samples came from the ongoing ImmuneRACE study (first 160 participants) plus 1,254 subjects from 6 global collaborators. A de-identified subject ID, COVID-19 status, age in years and sex were almost always included in the sample metadata. Where HLA class I and class II types were available, the types were taken from metadata supplied by the sample provider, not from assay-based typing. The full study reports these points: How much clinical and demographic metadata was included differed by source and by participant, and the metadata was provided uncurated.

Of note for this clone: Its target antigen remains unknown. No clone much larger than this one lies a single base away; base qualities are absent.

TCRbeta CDR3 regions were amplified from genomic DNA using the immunoSEQ Assay, a bias-controlled multiplex PCR. In the authors' own workflow: The number of nucleated cells in each sample was estimated by amplification of reference gene primers within the assay. Sequence reads were collapsed and filtered to measure the absolute abundance of every unique TCRbeta CDR3 rearrangement. For each sample, productive Simpson clonality was calculated as the square root of Simpson's diversity index across productive rearrangements. TCRdb holds this immuneACCESS table with in-frame rearrangements only. Some clones are missing; in checked studies, unresolved V genes explain under half, and the rest has no known cause. D and trimming were read from the DNA, whereas the V and J calls and clone size are those reported in that table. For this sample there are approximately 150,000 clones; 75% to 90% appear just once. The ten top clones hold approximately 3% of the sample.

Each collaborating institution followed its own protocols to collect whole blood in K2EDTA tubes. For TCRbeta analysis, collaborator samples were shipped as frozen whole blood, as isolated PBMCs, or as DNA extracted from either sample type. According to the germline V gene, CDR1 reads MDHEN and CDR2 reads SYDVKM. Here V drops 6 bases and J drops 4 bases, and the junction holds 6 bases not matched to any gene. The CDR3, from cysteine to phenylalanine, totals 14 residues. The only DNA kept is the CDR3, 42 bases in frame from the first base. Sequencing was performed on peripheral blood. The sequence was collected from a woman aged 55-70 years with active COVID-19. This sequence uses TRBV28 and TRBJ2-3, with 8 junctional bases fitting TRBD2. The nucleotide sequence reads as follows: TGTGCCAGCAGCCTACTAGCGGCGGCAGATACGCAGTATTTT. Translation gives CASSLLAAADTQYF.